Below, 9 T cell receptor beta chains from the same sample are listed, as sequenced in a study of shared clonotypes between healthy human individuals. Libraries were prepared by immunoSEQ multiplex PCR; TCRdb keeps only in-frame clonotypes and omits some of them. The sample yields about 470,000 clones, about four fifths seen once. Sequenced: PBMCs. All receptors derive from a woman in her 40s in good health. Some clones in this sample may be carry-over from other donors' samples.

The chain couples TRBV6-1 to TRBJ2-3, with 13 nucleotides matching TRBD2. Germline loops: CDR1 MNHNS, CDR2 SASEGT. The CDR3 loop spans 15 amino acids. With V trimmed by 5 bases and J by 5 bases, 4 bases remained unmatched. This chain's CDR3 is CASSTRLAGGDTQYF. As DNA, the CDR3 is TGTGCCAGCAGTACCCGACTAGCGGGAGGAGATACGCAGTATTTT.

CDR3 residues: CASSYSAGGGTGELFF. Written as DNA, the CDR3 is TGTGCCAGCAGTTACTCAGCGGGAGGAGGTACCGGGGAGCTGTTTTTT. This rearrangement joins TRBV6-5 to TRBJ2-2, with 9 bases fitting TRBD2. V was clipped by 0 bases and J by 5 bases; unmatched bases: 4. The CDR3 covers 16 residues. Germline V gene lookup returns CDR1 MNHEY and CDR2 SVGAGI.

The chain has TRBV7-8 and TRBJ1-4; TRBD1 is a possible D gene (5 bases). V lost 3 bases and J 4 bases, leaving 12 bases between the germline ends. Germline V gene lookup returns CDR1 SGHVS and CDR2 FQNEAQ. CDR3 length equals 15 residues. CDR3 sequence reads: CASSLWGGINEKLFF. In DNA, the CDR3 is TGTGCCAGCAGCTTGTGGGGGGGGATTAATGAAAAACTGTTTTTT.

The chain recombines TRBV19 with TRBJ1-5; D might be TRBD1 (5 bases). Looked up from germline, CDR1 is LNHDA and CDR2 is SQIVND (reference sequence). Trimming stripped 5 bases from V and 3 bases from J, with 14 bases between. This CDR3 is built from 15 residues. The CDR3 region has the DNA TGTGCCAGTAGTCCCCAGAGACAGTTCAATCAGCCCCAGCATTTT. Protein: CASSPQRQFNQPQHF.

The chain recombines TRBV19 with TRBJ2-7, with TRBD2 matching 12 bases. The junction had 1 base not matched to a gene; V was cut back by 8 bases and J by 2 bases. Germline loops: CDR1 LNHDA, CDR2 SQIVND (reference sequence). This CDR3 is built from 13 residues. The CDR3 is CASGLAGTYEQYF. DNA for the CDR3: TGTGCCAGTGGACTAGCGGGGACCTACGAGCAGTACTTC.

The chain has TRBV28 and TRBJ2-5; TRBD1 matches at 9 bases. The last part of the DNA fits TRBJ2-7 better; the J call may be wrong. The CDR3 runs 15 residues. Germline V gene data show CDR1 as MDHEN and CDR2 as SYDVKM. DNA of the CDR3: TGTGCCAGCAGTTTCGACAGGGGGGCTAACTACGAGCAGTACTTC. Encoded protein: CASSFDRGANYEQYF.

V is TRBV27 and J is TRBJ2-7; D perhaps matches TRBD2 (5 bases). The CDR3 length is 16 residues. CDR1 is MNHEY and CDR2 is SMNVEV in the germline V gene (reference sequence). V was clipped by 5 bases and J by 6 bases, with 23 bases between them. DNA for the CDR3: TGTGCCAGCAGTCCCCCGTTATCCGGGGTAACGGTCGAGCAGTACTTC. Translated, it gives CASSPPLSGVTVEQYF.

The DNA of the CDR3 is TGTGCCAGTAGCACCTCTTTCCTAAGCATTCAGTACTTC. This codes for CASSTSFLSIQYF. V gene TRBV19 combines with J gene TRBJ2-4; D gene unclear. The CDR3 loop spans 13 amino acids. Trimming removed 6 bases from V and 9 bases from J, with 15 bases in between. The V gene's germline CDR1 is LNHDA and CDR2 SQIVND (reference sequence).

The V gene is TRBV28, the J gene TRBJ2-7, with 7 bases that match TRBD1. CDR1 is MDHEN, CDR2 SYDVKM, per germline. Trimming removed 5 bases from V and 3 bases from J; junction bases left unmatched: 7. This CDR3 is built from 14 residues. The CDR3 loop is CASSDRGPLYEQYF. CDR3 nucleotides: TGTGCCAGCAGTGATAGGGGGCCCCTCTACGAGCAGTACTTC. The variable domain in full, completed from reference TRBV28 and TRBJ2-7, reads DVKVTQSSRYLVKRTGEKVFLECVQDMDHENMFWYRQDPGLGLRLIYFSYDVKMKEKGDIPEGYSVSREKKERFSLILESASTNQTSMYLCASSDRGPLYEQYFGPGTRLTVT.